One and the same sample provided the 20 T cell receptor beta chains below, sequenced in a study of blood T cells in healthy people across ages (dated by TCRdb to between 2015 and 2017). The library was prepared using 5' RACE. Data came from an Illumina HiSeq 2500. A second PCR of roughly 7 to 11 cycles was performed with a sample-barcoded 5' primer and a J-beta primer mix. TCRdb took the public reads, trimmed them with fastp at Q25, ran MiXCR for clone calling and kept in-frame beta chains. Duplicate CDR3 protein sequences are folded into a single record with the most common DNA and genes. This sample gives about 670,000 distinct CDR3 sequences in total; roughly half of them show up just once. Approximately 13% of the sample comes from the top ten. What was sequenced was blood. These receptors came from a woman older than 75 in good health.

The chain carries TRBV7-9 and TRBJ2-5, with D hard to call. Trimming cost V 1 base and J 4 bases, with 10 bases left between them. CDR3 length: 14 amino acids. Germline CDR1 is SEHNR and CDR2 is FQNEAQ (reference sequence). In nucleotides, the CDR3 is TGTGCCAGCAGCTTAGAGACATGGGGAGAGACCCAGTACTTC. Translating it yields CASSLETWGETQYF.

This clonotype appeared many times. This chain links TRBV7-2 with TRBJ2-5, with a weak D call TRBD2 (6 bases). V shed 2 bases and J shed 4 bases, with 14 bases lying between them. CDR3 length equals 15 residues. Germline assignment: CDR1 SGHTA and CDR2 FQGNSA. The CDR3 DNA is TGTGCCAGCAGCTTAAGTAGCGGAGGGGCAGAGACCCAGTACTTC. Translation gives CASSLSSGGAETQYF.

This clonotype was observed a handful of times. V is TRBV6-6 and J is TRBJ2-1; D gene ambiguous. This CDR3 region has 16 residues. V was shortened by 0 bases and J by 4 bases, with 13 bases between the two germline ends. CDR1 and CDR2 (germline): MNHNY, SVGAGI (reference sequence). The CDR3 DNA reads TGTGCCAGCAGTTACTCGACCCGGGTCCAATACAATGAGCAGTTCTTC. Protein product: CASSYSTRVQYNEQFF.

Concerning this clonotype itself: A much larger clone lies one base from this, so it may be a read error. The chain carries TRBV12-3 or TRBV12-4 and TRBJ2-5; D is uncertain. The CDR3 totals 13 residues. With 3 bases removed from V and 9 bases from J, the gap between germline ends came to 14 bases. The CDR3 sequence is CASSFGAREAQYF. Written as DNA, the CDR3 is TGTGCCAGCAGTTTTGGAGCGCGTGAGGCCCAGTACTTC.

This clonotype was counted a few times. CDR3 protein: CAGNRDGASGNTIYF. The CDR3 coding sequence is TGTGCCGGAAATAGGGACGGAGCCTCTGGAAACACCATATATTTT. The chain has TRBV6-1 and TRBJ1-3; maybe TRBD1 (5 bases). The CDR3 has 15 amino acids. V was trimmed by 11 bases and J by 0 bases, leaving 17 bases between them. CDR1 is MNHNS, CDR2 SASEGT, per germline.

The V gene is TRBV6-6, the J gene TRBJ2-3; 7 nucleotides align to TRBD1. CDR3 length: 15 amino acids. V lost 7 bases to trimming and J lost 1 base; unmatched junction nucleotides: 8. The germline V gene encodes CDR1 MNHNY and CDR2 SVGAGI (reference sequence). CDR3 sequence reads: CASISAGTGTDTQYF. The CDR3 DNA is TGTGCCAGCATTTCTGCTGGGACAGGCACAGATACGCAGTATTTT.

Only a few counts were recorded for this clonotype. V gene TRBV14 combines with J gene TRBJ1-1; 8 nucleotides match TRBD1. V trimming: 4 bases; J trimming: 7 bases; junction bases outside the gene matches: 8. Germline CDR1 and CDR2: SGHDN and FVKESK. The CDR3 totals 14 residues. CDR3 amino acids: CASSLAGGGGEAFF. CDR3 nucleotide sequence: TGTGCCAGCAGCCTCGCAGGGGGCGGGGGTGAAGCTTTCTTT. Combining the CDR3 with reference TRBV14 and TRBJ1-1 gives the whole variable domain EAGVTQFPSHSVIEKGQTVTLRCDPISGHDNLYWYRRVMGKEIKFLLHFVKESKQDESGMPNNRFLAERTGGTYSTLKVQPAELEDSGVYFCASSLAGGGGEAFFGQGTRLTVV.

As to this clonotype: The junction shows a germline mismatch at one end, possibly a read error. The chain carries TRBV15 and TRBJ1-6; weak D call: TRBD1 (5 bases). The CDR3 contains 13 residues. Germline V gene data show CDR1 as LNHNV and CDR2 as YYDKDF (reference sequence). The CDR3 nucleotides read TGTGCCACCAGCCGCGGGGGGAATTCACCTCTCCACTTT. It translates to CATSRGGNSPLHF.

The CDR3 nucleotides are TGTGCCAGCAGCCCCTTGGGACAAGGCACCGGGGAGCTGTTTTTT. It encodes CASSPLGQGTGELFF. The chain has TRBV12-3 or TRBV12-4 and TRBJ2-2, with D possibly being TRBD1 (6 bases). Trimming took 6 bases from V and 4 from J, leaving 15 bases between them. This CDR3 spans 15 amino acids.

The V call is TRBV7-3, the J call TRBJ2-1; D might be TRBD1 (6 bases). The germline CDR1 and CDR2 sequences are SGHTA and FQGTGA. The V gene lost 5 bases and the J gene lost 8 bases, with 16 bases spanning the gap. The CDR3 covers 14 residues. CDR3 region: CASSLWGSGDEQFF. CDR3 in DNA: TGTGCCAGCAGCCTTTGGGGATCAGGGGATGAGCAGTTCTTC.

In this sample, this clonotype turned up many times. The chain recombines TRBV29-1 with TRBJ1-2, with no clear D. Per the germline V gene, CDR1 is SQVTM and CDR2 is ANQGSEA. This CDR3 has 11 amino acids. Trimming left V 7 bases short and J 2 bases short, with 8 bases between. As DNA, the CDR3 is TGCAGCGCGGTGGAAAACTATGGCTACACCTTC. Residues: CSAVENYGYTF.

This clonotype was detected ten times or more. The V gene is TRBV5-1, the J gene TRBJ2-4; 9 nucleotides align to TRBD2. After removal of 1 base from V and 8 bases from J, the junction contained 7 bases not matched to a gene. Germline V gene data show CDR1 as SGHRS and CDR2 as YFSETQ. CDR3 length equals 15 residues. The CDR3 spells CASSLPLAGRDIQYF. The CDR3 bases are TGCGCCAGCAGCTTGCCTCTAGCGGGAAGGGACATTCAGTACTTC.

This clonotype was seen a few times. In DNA, the CDR3 is TGTGCCAGCAGTGAAGGGGCAGGGCATCAGCCCCAGCATTTT. This codes for CASSEGAGHQPQHF. The chain joins TRBV6-1 to TRBJ1-5; D is perhaps TRBD1 (5 bases). V lost 1 base and J 5 bases, leaving 9 bases between the germline ends. Germline CDR1 and CDR2: MNHNS and SASEGT. This CDR3 is built from 14 residues.

This clonotype was seen only a few times. The chain is built from TRBV12-3 or TRBV12-4 and TRBJ2-2; 7 positions match TRBD1. Germline trimming cut 4 bases from V and 1 base from J; bases unmatched to any gene: 0. The CDR3 length is 14 residues. The CDR3 loop reads CASSWTGNTGELFF. Here the CDR3 DNA reads TGTGCCAGCAGTTGGACAGGGAACACCGGGGAGCTGTTTTTT.

The J gene is TRBJ2-1, the V gene TRBV14; D ambiguous. V was trimmed by 0 bases and J by 2 bases, leaving 8 bases between them. The germline V gene has CDR1 SGHDN and CDR2 FVKESK. The CDR3 length is 15 residues. CDR3 nucleotides: TGTGCCAGCAGCCAAGATTTAAGCCCCTACAATGAGCAGTTCTTC. This gives the protein CASSQDLSPYNEQFF.

The chain carries TRBV3-1 and TRBJ2-1; the match to TRBD2 covers 10 bases. V lost 4 bases to trimming and J lost 3 bases; unmatched junction nucleotides: 6. CDR3 size: 16 residues. The germline gives CDR1 LGHDT, CDR2 YNNKEL (reference sequence). The CDR3 here is CASSLRLAGNYNEQFF. The CDR3 DNA sequence: TGTGCCAGCAGCCTTCGACTAGCGGGTAACTACAATGAGCAGTTCTTC.

The J gene is TRBJ1-1, the V gene TRBV28, with D perhaps matching TRBD1 (5 bases). The CDR3 is 14 amino acids. V lost 6 bases to trimming and J lost 1 base, with 12 bases between them. Germline values: CDR1 MDHEN, CDR2 SYDVKM. CDR3 amino acids: CASSFKTGNTEAFF. CDR3 in DNA: TGTGCCAGCAGCTTTAAAACAGGGAACACTGAAGCTTTCTTT.

This clonotype was counted at least ten times. The rearrangement joins TRBV4-1 to TRBJ2-1, with TRBD2 as a possible D gene (7 bases). The germline gives CDR1 MGHRA, CDR2 YSYEKL. This CDR3 contains 16 residues. V lost 3 bases, J lost 9 bases, and 21 bases lay in between. The CDR3 sequence is CASSQYLPGGTSEQFF. DNA for the CDR3: TGCGCCAGCAGCCAGTACCTACCGGGGGGCACCAGTGAGCAGTTCTTC.

The chain joins TRBV10-3 to TRBJ2-7, with 10 bases fitting TRBD1. CDR1 and CDR2 (germline): ENHRY, SYGVKD. This CDR3 has 15 amino acids. Trimming at V came to 6 bases and at J to 5 bases, leaving 10 bases not matched to a gene. The CDR3 protein is CAISSKGGTGDEQYF. CDR3 bases: TGTGCCATCAGCTCCAAAGGGGGGACAGGGGACGAGCAGTACTTC.

The V gene is TRBV3-1, the J gene TRBJ2-5; 8 bases fit TRBD2. The CDR3 length is 14 residues. The germline V gene has CDR1 LGHDT and CDR2 YNNKEL (reference sequence). The ends lost 1 base at V and 11 bases at J; junction bases unmatched: 9. DNA of the CDR3: TGTGCCAGCAGCCAAGCGGGGGGGACTCAGGAGCAGTACTTC. It translates to CASSQAGGTQEQYF.